Below, 16 T cell receptor beta chains from the same sample are listed, as sequenced in a study of cytomegalovirus exposure and HLA in healthy donors. Use of 60 Vbeta and 13 Jbeta primers characterized the PCR. TCRdb keeps only in-frame clones here, not all; method: immunoSEQ multiplex PCR. The table lists about 160,000 clones, roughly 80% of them singletons. Sequencing input: PBMCs. Receptors were obtained from a woman aged 25 to 39 in good health and CMV-seropositive.

V usage is TRBV28 and J usage is TRBJ2-7; perhaps TRBD2 as D (7 bases). The CDR3 length is 14 residues. Germline V CDR1 and CDR2: MDHEN, SYDVKM. Trimming removed 6 bases at V and 2 bases at J, with 14 bases between. CDR3 DNA: TGTGCCAGCAGAGACGGGGGGCGAGCCTACGAGCAGTACTTC. Translating gives CASRDGGRAYEQYF.

The J gene is TRBJ1-3, the V gene TRBV19; D unclear. The CDR3 totals 14 residues. Germline CDR1 reads LNHDA; CDR2 reads SQIVND (reference sequence). Trimming took 3 bases from V and 2 from J, leaving 8 bases between them. The CDR3 DNA follows: TGTGCCAGTAGTATTCCGGGTCCTGGAAACACCATATATTTT. This encodes CASSIPGPGNTIYF.

CDR3 sequence reads: CASSPGPGQSSGNTIYF. Written as DNA, the CDR3 is TGTGCCAGCAGCCCTGGACCTGGACAGTCCTCTGGAAACACCATATATTTT. This sequence joins TRBV5-4 and TRBJ1-3, with TRBD1 as a possible D gene (6 bases). There are 17 residues in the CDR3. Germline V CDR1 and CDR2: SGHNT, YYREEE (reference sequence). V dropped 4 bases and J dropped 0 bases, with 17 bases sitting between them.

The chain links TRBV9 to TRBJ1-1; a possible D gene is TRBD1 (5 bases). Trimming removed 3 bases at V and 2 bases at J, with 11 bases between. The CDR3 has 14 amino acids. CDR1 is SGDLS and CDR2 is YYNGEE in the germline V gene. The CDR3 bases are TGTGCCAGCAGCGCCATGCAGGGAAACACTGAAGCTTTCTTT. Translated: CASSAMQGNTEAFF.

The rearrangement links TRBV7-2 to TRBJ2-3; D gene ambiguous. The germline V gene has CDR1 SGHTA and CDR2 FQGNSA. V gave up 1 base and J gave up 2 bases, with 4 bases separating them. The CDR3 length is 13 residues. This CDR3 is CASSLVYTDTQYF. CDR3 coding DNA: TGTGCCAGCAGCTTAGTCTACACAGATACGCAGTATTTT. The full variable domain, rest sourced from reference TRBV7-2 and TRBJ2-3, is GAGVSQSPSNKVTEKGKDVELRCDPISGHTALYWYRQSLGQGLEFLIYFQGNSAPDKSGLPSDRFSAERTGGSVSTLTIQRTQQEDSAVYLCASSLVYTDTQYFGPGTRLTVL.

The chain combines TRBV13 with TRBJ2-3; TRBD2 matches at 9 bases. The CDR3 is made up of 18 amino acids. The V and J ends lost 1 base and 0 bases, in that order; junction bases with no gene match: 8. In germline, CDR1 is PRHDT, CDR2 FYEKMQ (reference sequence). The CDR3, as DNA: TGTGCCAGCAGCTTAGCCTCAGCGGGGGGCCCTAGCACAGATACGCAGTATTTT. It specifies CASSLASAGGPSTDTQYF.

This rearrangement joins TRBV29-1 to TRBJ1-4, with 8 bases that match TRBD1. CDR1 and CDR2 from the germline V gene are SQVTM and ANQGSEA. V lost 6 bases and J lost 7; bases outside the gene matches: 7. This CDR3 region has 13 residues. The CDR3 DNA reads as TGCAGCGTCGAACCCGACAGGGGTGAAAAACTGTTTTTT. This translates into CSVEPDRGEKLFF.

CDR3: CASSVESWEVGTEAFF. Here the CDR3 DNA reads TGTGCCAGCAGCGTAGAGTCCTGGGAGGTTGGCACTGAAGCTTTCTTT. The chain combines TRBV9 with TRBJ1-1; D is uncertain. Germline V gene sequence: CDR1 SGDLS, CDR2 YYNGEE. Trimming took 0 bases from V and 4 from J, leaving 16 bases between them. The CDR3 extends over 16 amino acids.

The chain is built from TRBV4-3 and TRBJ2-7; maybe TRBD2 (6 bases). Germline V lookup: CDR1 LGHNA, CDR2 YSLEER. The CDR3 sequence is 15 residues long. The V end lost 0 bases, the J end lost 0 bases, and 9 bases lay between the germline ends. The CDR3 DNA reads as TGCGCCAGCAGCCAAGATTGGCGGGGCTCCTACGAGCAGTACTTC. Its translation is CASSQDWRGSYEQYF.

This clone was counted between two and nine times. The gene calls are TRBV7-2 and TRBJ1-5, with a possible D match to TRBD1 (5 bases). The CDR3 spans 15 residues. Germline-derived CDR1 and CDR2 are SGHTA and FQGNSA. V was trimmed by 1 base and J by 1 base, leaving 8 bases between them. The CDR3 reads CASSLVAGSNQPQHF. CDR3 coding DNA: TGTGCCAGCAGCTTAGTAGCAGGGAGCAATCAGCCCCAGCATTTT.

The chain has TRBV19 and TRBJ1-5, with no clear D. The germline CDR1 and CDR2 sequences are LNHDA and SQIVND (reference sequence). V lost 9 bases and J 0 bases, leaving 15 bases between the germline ends. This CDR3 comprises 15 residues. The CDR3 nucleotides are TGTGCCAGCCTGAGGGAATCCTATAGCAATCAGCCCCAGCATTTT. Translating gives CASLRESYSNQPQHF.

This clone has a handful of counts. The chain links TRBV29-1 to TRBJ2-1; TRBD2 is a possible D gene (7 bases). The ends were cut back, 3 bases at V and 8 bases at J, with 17 bases in the middle. There are 14 residues in the CDR3. Germline CDR1 SQVTM, CDR2 ANQGSEA. DNA for the CDR3: TGCAGCGTTGACATCAAGGGGGGGGGATATGAGCAGTTCTTC. Translated, it gives CSVDIKGGGYEQFF.

This sequence joins TRBV9 and TRBJ1-6, with D possibly matching TRBD1 (5 bases). This CDR3 spans 13 amino acids. Per germline, CDR1 SGDLS and CDR2 YYNGEE. V was shortened by 4 bases and J by 9 bases, with 11 bases between the two germline ends. CDR3: CASSLGGVSPLHF. Written as DNA, the CDR3 is TGTGCCAGCAGCCTTGGGGGGGTTTCACCCCTCCACTTT.

The chain is built from TRBV9 and TRBJ2-5; TRBD2 agrees at 9 bases. Germline-derived CDR1 and CDR2 are SGDLS and YYNGEE. This CDR3 is built from 15 residues. J lost 6 bases, V lost 2 bases, and 8 bases had no gene match. The CDR3 reads CASSVGGGAGKTQYF. In nucleotides, the CDR3 is TGTGCCAGCAGCGTGGGCGGGGGGGCCGGAAAGACCCAGTACTTC.

The chain links TRBV11-3 to TRBJ2-2; TRBD1 is a possible D gene (6 bases). The germline gives CDR1 SGHNT, CDR2 YENEEA. V gave up 3 bases and J gave up 8 bases, with 16 bases separating them. This CDR3 has 15 residues. As DNA, the CDR3 is TGTGCCAGCAGCTTGGATGGGACAATAAAGGGGGAGCTGTTTTTT. It yields the protein CASSLDGTIKGELFF.

The chain couples TRBV6-5 to TRBJ1-2; no clear D gene. Germline loops: CDR1 MNHEY, CDR2 SVGAGI. Trimming left V 2 bases short and J 6 bases short, with 10 bases between. The CDR3 contains 13 residues. This CDR3 reads CASSYGPLDGYTF. The CDR3 bases are TGTGCCAGCAGTTACGGGCCTCTTGATGGCTACACCTTC.